Below are 3 T cell receptor beta chains sequenced from a single sample in a study of T cell responses to AZD1222 COVID-19 vaccine. The table came from immunoSEQ multiplex PCR; TCRdb's copy has only in-frame clones and leaves some out. Altogether tens of thousands of clones are present, approximately 86% being singletons, with the ten largest covering 5.5% to 7.5%. The material sequenced was peripheral blood, taken on day 0 of AZD1222 vaccination. The receptors shown here come from an adult in good health.

The chain links TRBV3-1 (or the pseudogene TRBV3-2) to TRBJ2-4; the match to TRBD1 covers 8 bases. V was clipped by 3 bases and J by 15 bases; unmatched bases: 7. Germline CDR1 LGHDT, CDR2 YNNKEL (reference sequence). This CDR3 has 12 residues. The CDR3 spells CASSHRTGWVYF. CDR3 in DNA: TGTGCCAGCAGCCACCGGACAGGGTGGGTGTACTTC.

The CDR3 loop reads CASSPTYGSREGQPQHF. In DNA, the CDR3 is TGTGCCAGCTCACCTACTTACGGGAGCAGGGAGGGTCAGCCCCAGCATTTT. The genes are TRBV18 and TRBJ1-5, with a tentative D call TRBD1 (5 bases). CDR3 length equals 17 residues. Trimming stripped 3 bases from V and 6 bases from J, with 21 bases between. Looked up from germline, CDR1 is KGHSH and CDR2 is LQKENI.

The chain is built from TRBV7-3 and TRBJ2-3, with unresolved D. Germline loops: CDR1 SGHTA, CDR2 FQGTGA. The CDR3 has 13 amino acids. The V and J ends lost 5 bases and 2 bases respectively, with 8 bases between them. CDR3 loop: CASSPYVTDTQYF. In DNA, the CDR3 is TGTGCCAGCAGCCCATACGTCACAGATACGCAGTATTTT. Complete variable domain (other parts from reference TRBV7-3 and TRBJ2-3): GAGVSQTPSNKVTEKGKYVELRCDPISGHTALYWYRQSLGQGPEFLIYFQGTGAADDSGLPNDRFFAVRPEGSVSTLKIQRTERGDSAVYLCASSPYVTDTQYFGPGTRLTVL.